One sample yielded the 16 T cell receptor beta chains listed below, sequenced in a study of cytomegalovirus exposure and HLA in healthy donors. Use of 60 Vbeta and 13 Jbeta primers characterized the PCR. The repertoire was sequenced with immunoSEQ multiplex PCR; TCRdb's copy has only in-frame clones and lacks some. The sample has about 200,000 clones, around 90% seen once; the top ten hold 0.9% to 1.2%. The sequenced sample was PBMCs. These receptor sequences come from a boy younger than 10 in good health and CMV-seronegative.

This sequence joins TRBV7-6 and TRBJ2-5, with 8 nucleotides matching TRBD1. Looked up from germline, CDR1 is SGHVS and CDR2 is FNYEAQ. Unmatched junction bases numbered 4, after V lost 1 base and J lost 3 bases. The length of the CDR3 is 15 residues. CDR3 DNA sequence: TGTGCCAGCAGCTTAGAGGCGGACAGGGAAGAGACCCAGTACTTC. Its protein is CASSLEADREETQYF.

This clone was observed a single time. J is TRBJ2-1 and V is TRBV18; D is possibly TRBD2 (6 bases). CDR1 is KGHSH and CDR2 is LQKENI in the germline V gene. The CDR3 is made up of 14 amino acids. V lost 6 bases, J lost 5 bases, and 14 bases lay in between. The CDR3 here is CASSSSGLDNEQFF. CDR3 bases: TGTGCCAGCTCCAGTAGCGGACTTGACAATGAGCAGTTCTTC.

CDR3 DNA sequence: TGCGCCAGCAGCCAAGTGGGTGCGGTTGATACCTACGAGCAGTACTTC. Protein product: CASSQVGAVDTYEQYF. The J gene is TRBJ2-7, the V gene TRBV4-1; no definite D call. Germline V lookup: CDR1 MGHRA, CDR2 YSYEKL. This CDR3 contains 16 residues. Trimming took 1 base from V and 2 from J, leaving 15 bases between them.

The J gene is TRBJ2-7, the V gene TRBV7-9; unclear D gene. V was clipped by 0 bases and J by 6 bases, with 15 bases between them. Germline V gene lookup returns CDR1 SEHNR and CDR2 FQNEAQ (reference sequence). The CDR3 spans 15 residues. CDR3: CASSLAVGEVGEQYF. The CDR3 DNA follows: TGTGCCAGCAGCTTAGCGGTGGGTGAGGTTGGCGAGCAGTACTTC.

The chain links TRBV5-1 to TRBJ2-5, with D perhaps matching TRBD2 (6 bases). From germline, CDR1 is SGHRS and CDR2 YFSETQ. V was clipped by 5 bases and J by 5 bases, with 13 bases between them. The CDR3 covers 13 residues. The CDR3 region is CASRPGTEETQYF. The CDR3 DNA sequence: TGCGCCAGCAGACCCGGGACTGAGGAGACCCAGTACTTC. Based on the CDR3 plus reference TRBV5-1 and TRBJ2-5, the full variable domain is KAGVTQTPRYLIKTRGQQVTLSCSPISGHRSVSWYQQTPGQGLQFLFEYFSETQRNKGNFPGRFSGRQFSNSRSEMNVSTLELGDSALYLCASRPGTEETQYFGPGTRLLVL.

The J gene is TRBJ2-3, the V gene TRBV7-9, with 7 bases identical to TRBD1. V was pared by 6 bases and J by 4 bases, with 7 bases of the junction left unmatched. Germline CDR1 SEHNR, CDR2 FQNEAQ (reference sequence). The CDR3 is 14 amino acids. This CDR3 reads CASRPETGSDTQYF. DNA for the CDR3: TGTGCCAGCAGGCCAGAGACAGGGTCAGATACGCAGTATTTT.

This chain links TRBV6-1 with TRBJ1-2; 7 positions match TRBD1. CDR1 MNHNS and CDR2 SASEGT come from the germline V gene. V was clipped by 5 bases and J by 2 bases; unmatched bases: 2. The CDR3 extends over 13 amino acids. The CDR3 bases are TGTGCCAGCAGTCTGACAGGGAACTATGGCTACACCTTC. Amino acid sequence: CASSLTGNYGYTF.

This chain connects TRBV6-5 to TRBJ1-1; D gene unclear. The CDR3 is 13 amino acids. Germline V gene lookup returns CDR1 MNHEY and CDR2 SVGAGI. The V gene lost 0 bases and the J gene lost 11 bases, with 13 bases spanning the gap. The CDR3 loop is CASSYSDGFDAFF. The CDR3 region has the DNA TGTGCCAGCAGTTACTCTGACGGGTTTGATGCTTTCTTT.

This chain connects TRBV28 to TRBJ2-7, with 10 bases that match TRBD2. J gave up 2 bases and V 2 bases, and 9 bases lay outside the gene matches. The CDR3 totals 17 residues. Germline CDR1 is MDHEN and CDR2 is SYDVKM. Here the CDR3 reads CASSLVSGLADTYEQYF. DNA of the CDR3: TGTGCCAGCAGTTTAGTTAGCGGACTAGCGGATACCTACGAGCAGTACTTC.

This sequence joins TRBV2 and TRBJ2-7; a possible D gene is TRBD1 (7 bases). The germline V gene has CDR1 SNHLY and CDR2 FYNNEI. This CDR3 region has 14 residues. The V gene lost 8 bases and the J gene lost 0 bases, with 14 bases spanning the gap. The CDR3 loop is CASVGGQSSYEQYF. In DNA form, the CDR3 reads TGTGCCAGCGTGGGGGGACAGAGCTCCTACGAGCAGTACTTC.

The gene calls are TRBV18 and TRBJ2-1; 8 nucleotides line up with TRBD1. J was trimmed by 9 bases and V by 2 bases; bases with no gene match: 3. Per the germline V gene, CDR1 is KGHSH and CDR2 is LQKENI. This CDR3 comprises 13 residues. CDR3 in DNA: TGTGCCAGCTCACCAATAGACAGGGGTGAGCAGTTCTTC. Translating it yields CASSPIDRGEQFF.

On this clone itself: A read error may account for a junction end that differs from germline. This chain uses TRBV6-4 with TRBJ2-2; D is unclear. There are 14 residues in the CDR3. Germline loops: CDR1 MRHNA, CDR2 SNTAGT. In DNA, the CDR3 is TGTGCCAGCAGTTCCGACTTGAACTCCGGGGAGCTGTTTTTT. It specifies CASSSDLNSGELFF.

The chain carries TRBV10-3 and TRBJ1-2; D might be TRBD1 (6 bases). Germline V gives CDR1 ENHRY, CDR2 SYGVKD. Trimming stripped 8 bases from V and 0 bases from J, with 16 bases between. This CDR3 contains 15 residues. This chain's CDR3 is CAIDGGPLTNYGYTF. CDR3 DNA: TGTGCCATCGATGGGGGCCCCCTTACTAACTATGGCTACACCTTC.

The chain carries TRBV9 and TRBJ2-3, with a weak D call TRBD2 (5 bases). The CDR3 runs 12 residues. Trimming took 5 bases from V and 2 from J, leaving 6 bases between them. CDR1 and CDR2 (germline): SGDLS, YYNGEE. CDR3 bases: TGTGCCAGCAGGGGAGACACAGATACGCAGTATTTT. Encoded protein: CASRGDTDTQYF. Full variable domain (missing parts from reference TRBV9 and TRBJ2-3): DSGVTQTPKHLITATGQRVTLRCSPRSGDLSVYWYQQSLDQGLQFLIQYYNGEERAKGNILERFSAQQFPDLHSELNLSSLELGDSALYFCASRGDTDTQYFGPGTRLTVL.

This chain links TRBV6-1 with TRBJ2-2; D remains unclear. Germline CDR1 reads MNHNS; CDR2 reads SASEGT. This CDR3 is built from 14 residues. Trimming stripped 4 bases from V and 0 bases from J, with 6 bases between. The CDR3 region is CASSVETNTGELFF. The CDR3 nucleotides are TGTGCCAGCAGTGTAGAGACGAACACCGGGGAGCTGTTTTTT.

This chain uses TRBV4-1 with TRBJ1-1; TRBD1 is a possible D gene (5 bases). The CDR3 totals 18 residues. From germline, CDR1 is MGHRA and CDR2 YSYEKL. Trimming left V 4 bases short and J 5 bases short, with 26 bases between. CDR3 region: CASSPPSDTRVGRTEAFF. The CDR3 region has the DNA TGCGCCAGCAGCCCTCCAAGCGACACCAGGGTGGGTCGGACTGAAGCTTTCTTT.